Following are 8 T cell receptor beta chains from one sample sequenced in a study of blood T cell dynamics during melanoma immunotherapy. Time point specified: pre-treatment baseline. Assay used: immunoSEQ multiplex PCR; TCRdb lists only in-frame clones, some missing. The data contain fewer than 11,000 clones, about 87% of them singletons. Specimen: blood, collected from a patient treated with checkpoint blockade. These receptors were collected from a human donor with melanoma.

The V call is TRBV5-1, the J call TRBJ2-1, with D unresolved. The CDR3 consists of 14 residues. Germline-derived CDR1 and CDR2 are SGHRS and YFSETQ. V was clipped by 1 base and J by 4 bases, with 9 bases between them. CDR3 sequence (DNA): TGCGCCAGCAGCTTGTGGGCAGGATACAATGAGCAGTTCTTC. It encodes CASSLWAGYNEQFF.

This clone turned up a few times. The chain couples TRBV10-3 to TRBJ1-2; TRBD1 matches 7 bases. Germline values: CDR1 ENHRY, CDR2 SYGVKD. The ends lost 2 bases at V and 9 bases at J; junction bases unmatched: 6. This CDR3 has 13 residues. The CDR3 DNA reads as TGTGCCATCAGTGAGGGACAGGCTTTTAGCTACACCTTC. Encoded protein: CAISEGQAFSYTF.

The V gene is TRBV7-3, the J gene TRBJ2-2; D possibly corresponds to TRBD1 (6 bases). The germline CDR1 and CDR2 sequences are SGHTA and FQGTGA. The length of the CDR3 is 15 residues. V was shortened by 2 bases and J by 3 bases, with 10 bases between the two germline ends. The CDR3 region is CASSLGGLDTGELFF. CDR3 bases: TGTGCCAGCAGCTTAGGGGGCCTGGACACCGGGGAGCTGTTTTTT.

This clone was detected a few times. The CDR3 is CATSRAPTFGTRFDTQYF. CDR3 DNA: TGTGCCACCAGCAGAGCCCCTACGTTTGGGACTAGGTTCGATACGCAGTATTTT. The rearrangement uses TRBV15 and TRBJ2-3, with 8 bases lining up with TRBD2. CDR3 length: 18 residues. V gave up 1 base and J gave up 6 bases; unmatched junction bases: 15. CDR1 is LNHNV, CDR2 YYDKDF, per germline (reference sequence). The full variable domain, with the rest looked up from reference TRBV15 and TRBJ2-3, is DAMVIQNPRYQVTQFGKPVTLSCSQTLNHNVMYWYQQKSSQAPKLLFHYYDKDFNNEADTPDNFQSRRPNTSFCFLDIRSPGLGDTAMYLCATSRAPTFGTRFDTQYFGPGTRLTVL.

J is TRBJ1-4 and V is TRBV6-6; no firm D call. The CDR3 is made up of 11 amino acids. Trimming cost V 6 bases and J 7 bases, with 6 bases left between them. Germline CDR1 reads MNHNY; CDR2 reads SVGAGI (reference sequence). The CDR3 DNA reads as TGTGCCAGCAGGGGAGGTGAAAAACTGTTTTTT. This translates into CASRGGEKLFF.

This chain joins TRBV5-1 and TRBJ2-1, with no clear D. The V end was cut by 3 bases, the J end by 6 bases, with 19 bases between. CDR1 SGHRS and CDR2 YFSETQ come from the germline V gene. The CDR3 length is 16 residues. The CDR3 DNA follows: TGCGCCAGCAGCTATCTATCAGGCCCGGCATCCAATGAGCAGTTCTTC. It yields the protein CASSYLSGPASNEQFF.

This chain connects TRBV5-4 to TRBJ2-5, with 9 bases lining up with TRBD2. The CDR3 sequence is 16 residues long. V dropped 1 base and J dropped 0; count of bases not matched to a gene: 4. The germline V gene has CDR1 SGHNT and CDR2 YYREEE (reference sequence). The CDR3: CASSLIAGAYQETQYF. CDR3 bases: TGTGCCAGCAGCTTGATAGCGGGGGCGTACCAAGAGACCCAGTACTTC.

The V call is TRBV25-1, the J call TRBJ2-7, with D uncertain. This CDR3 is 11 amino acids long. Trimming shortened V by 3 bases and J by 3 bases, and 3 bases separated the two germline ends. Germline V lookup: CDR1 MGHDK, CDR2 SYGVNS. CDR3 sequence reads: CASSDDYEQYV. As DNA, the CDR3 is TGTGCCAGCAGTGACGACTACGAGCAGTACGTC.